The 11 T cell receptor beta chains below all came from one sample that was sequenced in a study of CXCR4 blockade with PD-1 therapy in pancreatic cancer. Data came from immunoSEQ multiplex PCR; TCRdb stores just in-frame clones and leaves some out. The sample lists under 1,200 clones; approximately 40% were seen once. Sequencing was carried out using tumor tissue. All receptors come from a human donor with pancreatic ductal adenocarcinoma.

About this clone: One end of the junction does not line up with germline, which may come from a read error. Other DNA sequences within the sample encode an identical CDR3. The J gene is TRBJ1-6, the V gene TRBV19, with D unclear. Germline loops: CDR1 LNHDA, CDR2 SQIVND (reference sequence). The CDR3 has 12 residues. Written as DNA, the CDR3 is TGTGCCAGTAGTATTGCGAATTCACCTCTCCACTTT. This sequence encodes CASSIANSPLHF.

This clone showed up just a few times. This chain connects TRBV9 to TRBJ1-6; D is possibly TRBD1 (6 bases). Trimming removed 5 bases from V and 7 bases from J, with 13 bases in between. The CDR3 length is 14 residues. Germline CDR1 reads SGDLS; CDR2 reads YYNGEE. CDR3: CASSEGGTNSPLHF. CDR3 bases: TGTGCCAGCAGTGAAGGGGGGACGAATTCACCCCTCCACTTT.

The V gene is TRBV30, the J gene TRBJ1-5; possible D gene TRBD1, 5 bases. The V end was cut by 0 bases, the J end by 3 bases, with 6 bases between. The CDR3 extends over 13 amino acids. Per germline, CDR1 GTSNPN and CDR2 SVGIG (reference sequence). As DNA, the CDR3 is TGTGCCTGGAGTGTGGGGGTCAATCAGCCCCAGCATTTT. This sequence encodes CAWSVGVNQPQHF.

The V gene is TRBV28, the J gene TRBJ2-7, with 7 bases fitting TRBD1. CDR3 length equals 15 residues. Losses at the gene ends were 4 bases for V and 4 bases for J; bases not matched to a gene: 10. Germline values: CDR1 MDHEN, CDR2 SYDVKM. CDR3 DNA sequence: TGTGCCAGCAGTTCCCCTGGACAGGCGAGATACGAGCAGTACTTC. Translated, it gives CASSSPGQARYEQYF.

The rearrangement uses TRBV28 and TRBJ2-2; D remains unclear. V was pared by 3 bases and J by 5 bases, with 7 bases between. The CDR3 spans 13 residues. CDR1 and CDR2 (germline): MDHEN, SYDVKM. The CDR3 here is CASSFVGTGELFF. Written as DNA, the CDR3 is TGTGCCAGCAGTTTCGTGGGGACCGGGGAGCTGTTTTTT.

This chain links TRBV19 with TRBJ1-2; D unresolved. Germline V gene sequence: CDR1 LNHDA, CDR2 SQIVND (reference sequence). Trimming cost V 3 bases and J 7 bases, with 9 bases left between them. The CDR3 runs to 12 residues. CDR3 residues: CASSIVGSGYTF. The DNA of the CDR3 is TGTGCCAGTAGTATTGTGGGGAGTGGCTACACCTTC.

A few counts support this clone. The chain combines TRBV6-8 with TRBJ1-3; D not resolved. CDR1 is MNHGY, CDR2 SAAAGT, per germline. The CDR3 spans 17 residues. V lost 10 bases, J lost 0 bases, and 22 bases lay in between. The CDR3 protein is CATQGREGTHSGNTIYF. The CDR3 region has the DNA TGTGCCACTCAAGGGCGGGAAGGAACCCACTCTGGAAACACCATATATTTT.

This rearrangement joins TRBV6-8 to TRBJ1-4; D is possibly TRBD1 (5 bases). This CDR3 has 14 amino acids. V dropped 2 bases and J dropped 7 bases, with 11 bases sitting between them. Germline V gene data show CDR1 as MNHGY and CDR2 as SAAAGT. CDR3 coding DNA: TGTGCCAGCAGTTACGGGGCAGGTTTTGAAAAACTGTTTTTT. Its protein is CASSYGAGFEKLFF.

This sequence joins TRBV7-7 and TRBJ1-6, with a tentative D call TRBD1 (6 bases). The CDR3 contains 16 residues. V lost 5 bases and J 8 bases, leaving 19 bases between the germline ends. From germline, CDR1 is SSHAT and CDR2 FNYEAQ (reference sequence). Here the CDR3 DNA reads TGTGCCAGCAGCCCAGATTGGACAGCCTTCGATTCACCCCTCCACTTT. It specifies CASSPDWTAFDSPLHF. Using reference TRBV7-7 and TRBJ1-6 for the parts outside the CDR3, the full variable domain is GAGVSQSPRYKVTKRGQDVTLRCDPISSHATLYWYQQALGQGPEFLTYFNYEAQPDKSGLPSDRFSAERPEGSISTLTIQRTEQRDSAMYRCASSPDWTAFDSPLHFGNGTRLTVT.

The chain has TRBV7-7 and TRBJ1-3; unclear D gene. Trimming took 5 bases from V and 0 from J, leaving 8 bases between them. Germline V lookup: CDR1 SSHAT, CDR2 FNYEAQ (reference sequence). The CDR3 covers 14 residues. The CDR3 DNA is TGTGCCAGCAGCCAGATGAGCTCTGGAAACACCATATATTTT. Amino acid sequence: CASSQMSSGNTIYF.

This clone was counted once. The chain combines TRBV29-1 with TRBJ1-3; 9 nucleotides agree with TRBD1. Trimming removed 6 bases from V and 0 bases from J; junction bases left unmatched: 3. The V gene's germline CDR1 is SQVTM and CDR2 ANQGSEA. CDR3 size: 14 residues. The CDR3 nucleotides are TGCAGCGTGGGACAGGGAGGCTCTGGAAACACCATATATTTT. Residues: CSVGQGGSGNTIYF.